A selection of T cell receptor beta chains follows, all from one sample in a study of T cell clones after liver transplantation. Libraries were prepared by immunoSEQ multiplex PCR; TCRdb keeps only in-frame clonotypes and omits some of them. Seen here are about 53,000 clones, about 81% observed once, and the top ten hold roughly 8%. Here the sequenced sample was CD4+ T cells from blood, taken before liver transplant. These TCRs come from a human donor who received a liver transplant. The CDR3 runs from the conserved cysteine through the conserved F or W. The D gene is left open where the match is weak. Rows may omit the clone size; those that give it use once, few, many or a size class.

.,TRBV5-1,.,TRBJ2-7,CASSLYGLEQYF,TGCGCCAGCAGCTTGTACGGGTTAGAGCAGTACTTC
many,TRBV7-9,TRBD2,TRBJ2-3,CASSAGGPDTQYF,TGTGCCAGCTCGGCGGGAGGGCCAGATACGCAGTATTTT
once,TRBV6-1,.,TRBJ1-2,CASSVVGAGGYTF,TGTGCCAGCAGTGTAGTGGGGGCTGGTGGCTACACCTTC
.,TRBV4-3,.,TRBJ2-3,CASSQGSILAYTQYF,TGCGCCAGCAGCCAAGGTAGTATCTTGGCCTATACGCAGTATTTT
.,TRBV5-6,.,TRBJ1-4,CASTSYRVTTNEKLFF,TGTGCCAGCACCTCTTACAGGGTAACAACTAATGAAAAACTGTTTTTT
.,TRBV18,.,TRBJ1-4,CASSPEFGEEKLFF,TGTGCCAGCTCCCCCGAGTTTGGAGAGGAAAAACTGTTTTTT
few,TRBV6-5,TRBD1,TRBJ1-2,CASSSWTGGNYGYTF,TGTGCCAGCAGTTCGTGGACAGGGGGCAACTATGGCTACACCTTC
few,TRBV29-1,TRBD1,TRBJ1-5,CSVEGTGNQPQHF,TGCAGCGTTGAGGGGACAGGCAATCAGCCCCAGCATTTT
.,TRBV28,.,TRBJ1-5,CASSPGAGRRYNQPQHF,TGTGCCAGCAGCCCGGGGGCGGGCAGGCGATATAATCAGCCCCAGCATTTT
.,TRBV7-9,TRBD1,TRBJ2-7,CASSFDRAYEQYF,TGTGCCAGCAGCTTCGACAGGGCTTACGAGCAGTACTTC
.,TRBV19,.,TRBJ1-2,CASRLGESNYGYTF,TGTGCCAGTAGGTTAGGAGAATCTAACTATGGCTACACCTTC
.,TRBV6-1,.,TRBJ1-5,CASSWGASQPQHF,TGTGCCAGCAGCTGGGGGGCGAGTCAGCCCCAGCATTTT
.,TRBV6-1,.,TRBJ2-7,CASSQWTDNYEQYF,TGTGCCAGCAGTCAGTGGACAGACAACTACGAGCAGTACTTC
.,TRBV11-2,TRBD2,TRBJ2-1,CASSPRVAGHNEQFF,TGTGCCAGCAGCCCCCGGGTAGCGGGCCACAATGAGCAGTTCTTC
.,TRBV12-5,.,TRBJ1-1,CASGSHSEAFF,TGTGCTAGTGGTAGTCACTCTGAAGCTTTCTTT
.,TRBV10-3,.,TRBJ2-1,CAIRASEGHSNNEQFF,TGTGCCATCAGGGCCTCTGAAGGACACTCCAACAATGAGCAGTTCTTC
.,TRBV5-4,.,TRBJ2-1,CASSLDLNEQFF,TGTGCCAGCAGCTTGGACCTCAATGAGCAGTTCTTC
.,TRBV21-1,.,TRBJ1-1,CASSKGSAGYTEAFF,TGTGCCAGCAGCAAAGGGTCTGCAGGATACACTGAAGCTTTCTTT
.,TRBV11-2,.,TRBJ2-5,CASSSRTGWRTQYF,TGTGCCAGCAGCTCCCGGACCGGATGGAGGACCCAGTACTTC
.,TRBV7-9,.,TRBJ2-3,CASSLGRTQGWTDTQYF,TGTGCCAGCAGCTTAGGACGGACCCAGGGATGGACAGATACGCAGTATTTT
once,TRBV2,.,TRBJ2-7,CASSRGRGSNEQYF,TGTGCCAGCAGTCGGGGCAGGGGATCCAACGAGCAGTACTTC
.,TRBV18,TRBD2,TRBJ2-3,CASSSRTSAQSQGTDTQYF,TGTGCCAGCTCCTCACGGACTAGCGCCCAATCTCAGGGCACAGATACGCAGTATTTT
once,TRBV12-2,.,TRBJ1-1,CASRLGREYTEAFF,TGTGCAAGTCGCTTAGGGCGTGAATACACTGAAGCTTTCTTT
.,TRBV11-2,.,TRBJ1-2,CASSPVGDNYGYTF,TGTGCCAGCAGCCCCGTGGGGGACAACTATGGCTACACCTTC
.,TRBV30,.,TRBJ1-1,CAWRQGWNTEAFF,TGTGCCTGGAGGCAGGGTTGGAACACTGAAGCTTTCTTT
.,TRBV6-5,TRBD1,TRBJ2-7,CASSRTGSGEQYF,TGTGCCAGCAGTCGGACAGGCTCGGGCGAGCAGTACTTC
.,TRBV19,.,TRBJ2-1,CASSQGLVYNEQFF,TGTGCCAGTAGTCAGGGACTCGTCTACAATGAGCAGTTCTTC
.,TRBV7-3,.,TRBJ1-4,CASSLGYNEKLFF,TGTGCCAGCAGCTTAGGTTATAATGAAAAACTGTTTTTT
.,TRBV5-1,.,TRBJ1-1,CASSLASTANTEAFF,TGCGCCAGCAGCTTGGCCTCGACAGCGAACACTGAAGCTTTCTTT
.,TRBV5-5,.,TRBJ1-5,CASSFQWANQPQHF,TGTGCCAGCAGCTTTCAATGGGCGAATCAGCCCCAGCATTTT
.,TRBV19,TRBD1,TRBJ2-3,CASSKLGQGAISDTQYF,TGTGCCAGTAGCAAGCTCGGACAGGGGGCCATTTCAGATACGCAGTATTTT
.,TRBV6-6,.,TRBJ2-7,CASSNRQDHVKQYF,TGTGCCAGCAGTAACAGACAGGATCACGTAAAGCAGTACTTC
.,TRBV7-9,.,TRBJ1-5,CASSLGDSQPQHF,TGTGCCAGCAGCTTAGGGGATAGTCAGCCCCAGCATTTT
.,TRBV7-6,.,TRBJ2-3,CASSFVTSTDTQYF,TGTGCCAGCAGCTTCGTCACTAGCACAGATACGCAGTATTTT
.,TRBV6-6,.,TRBJ2-1,CASRRIVDTGNEQFF,TGTGCCAGCCGCCGAATAGTTGACACGGGCAATGAGCAGTTCTTC
.,TRBV18,.,TRBJ1-2,CASSPPSDSYGYTF,TGTGCCAGCTCACCACCTTCGGACAGCTATGGCTACACCTTC
.,TRBV7-2,.,TRBJ2-3,CASSQDSGADTQYF,TGTGCCAGCAGCCAGGACAGTGGGGCAGATACGCAGTATTTT